This T cell receptor beta chain was recorded in a study of blood T cells in healthy people across ages. Study-level findings and limits: When set beside aged donors, long-lived donors presented more naive CD4+ cells and higher diversity.

The authors isolated at least 7 million PBMCs per sample. In germline, CDR1 is MNHEY, CDR2 SMNVEV (reference sequence). This CDR3 region has 15 residues. V shed 2 bases, J shed 5 bases, and the junction held 5 bases outside the gene matches. Using a J-beta primer mix together with a sample-barcoded 5' primer, a second PCR was run for roughly 7 to 11 cycles. TCRdb analysed the 5' RACE reads with MiXCR anew, one entry per CDR3 protein. The sample has 550,000 to 600,000 distinct CDR3 sequences; approximately 25% are singletons. Concerning this clonotype: Its target is unknown.

The chain carries TRBV27 and TRBJ2-2; 7 nucleotides match TRBD1. What was sequenced was blood. The sequence was obtained from a woman in her 70s in good health. The CDR3 bases are TGTGCCAGCAGTTTAGCAGGGGGTAAAACCGGGGAGCTGTTTTTT. Amino acid sequence: CASSLAGGKTGELFF.